This T cell receptor (beta chain) was captured in a study of regulatory T cells in long-lasting Graves disease. TCR beta libraries were built with iRepertoire HTBI primers and Arm-PCR of CDR3 regions. TCRdb passed the multiplex PCR reads through MiXCR, listing each CDR3 protein once. Of hundreds of thousands of distinct CDR3 sequences listed, 15% to 17% were seen once; the top ten hold about 20%. Time point noted: newly diagnosed GD, antithyroid drugs for less than 3 months. Generation of the TCR library employed RNA extracted from PBMCs. The ends were cut back, 5 bases at V and 6 bases at J, with 8 bases in the middle. This CDR3 has 13 amino acids. In germline, CDR1 is SGHNT, CDR2 YENEEA. This clonotype was recorded a few times.

The rearrangement uses TRBV11-3 and TRBJ1-6; the D gene is possibly TRBD1 (5 bases). The TCR was taken from a female donor with Graves disease. The source was peripheral blood mononuclear cells (PBMCs), collected at new diagnosis, from a patient treated with antithyroid drugs. Written as DNA, the CDR3 is TGTGCCAGCAGCCGGGGCCCTAATTCACCCCTCCACTTT. Translating gives CASSRGPNSPLHF. Looking up the rest from reference TRBV11-3 and TRBJ1-6 gives the full variable domain: EAGVVQSPRYKIIEKKQPVAFWCNPISGHNTLYWYLQNLGQGPELLIRYENEEAVDDSQLPKDRFSAERLKGVDSTLKIQPAELGDSAVYLCASSRGPNSPLHFGNGTRLTVT.